Below, 28 T cell receptor beta chains from the same sample are listed, as sequenced in a study of metastatic and nonmetastatic thyroid tumors. Nobody among the patients had been given any treatment before thyroid surgery. TCRdb ran MiXCR on the PCR reads. Of 20,000 to 25,000 clones listed, about 20% are singletons. Sample: tumor tissue. These receptors originate from a female donor with papillary thyroid cancer or a benign thyroid nodule (not recorded which). Some clones in this sample may be carry-over from other donors' samples.

The chain joins TRBV4-3 to TRBJ2-2; D is unclear. This CDR3 region has 16 residues. Trimming cost V 0 bases and J 0 bases, with 8 bases left between them. Germline CDR1 and CDR2: LGHNA and YSLEER. The CDR3 region is CASSQDLRSNTGELFF. DNA of the CDR3: TGCGCCAGCAGCCAAGATCTCCGGTCGAACACCGGGGAGCTGTTTTTT.

This chain uses TRBV10-1 with TRBJ1-2, with unresolved D. Trimming pared 7 bases from V and 7 bases from J, leaving 22 bases between. CDR1 WNHNN and CDR2 SYGVQD come from the germline V gene (reference sequence). The CDR3 has 15 amino acids. CDR3 sequence: CASTPGRPSSIGYTF. The CDR3 region has the DNA TGCGCCAGCACCCCGGGAAGACCATCGTCTATTGGCTACACCTTC.

J is TRBJ2-1 and V is TRBV5-4, with a weak D call TRBD2 (5 bases). The V and J ends lost 3 bases and 3 bases respectively, with 19 bases between them. Germline V CDR1 and CDR2: SGHNT, YYREEE (reference sequence). This CDR3 is 17 amino acids long. CDR3 residues: CASSSSGLAEIYNEQFF. The CDR3 DNA sequence: TGTGCCAGCAGCTCCTCCGGACTTGCGGAGATCTACAATGAGCAGTTCTTC.

The genes are TRBV11-2 and TRBJ1-1, with D possibly being TRBD1 (5 bases). Germline CDR1 reads SGHAT; CDR2 reads FQNNGV. The CDR3 has 15 residues. V was clipped by 5 bases and J by 2 bases, with 15 bases between them. The CDR3 sequence is CASSPGTLINTEAFF. DNA of the CDR3: TGTGCCAGCAGCCCTGGGACCCTAATTAACACTGAAGCTTTCTTT.

This clone was seen repeatedly, ten times or more. The V gene is TRBV3-1, the J gene TRBJ1-2; the D gene is possibly TRBD1 (5 bases). CDR1 and CDR2 from the germline V gene are LGHDT and YNNKEL (reference sequence). The CDR3 is made up of 15 amino acids. V lost 2 bases and J 5 bases, leaving 15 bases between the germline ends. The CDR3 DNA follows: TGTGCCAGCAGCCAATCTATGGGGGGGATTTATGGCTACACCTTC. Translating gives CASSQSMGGIYGYTF.

This clone turned up a few times. V usage is TRBV7-3 and J usage is TRBJ1-2; D is perhaps TRBD1 (5 bases). The CDR3 has 16 amino acids. CDR1 and CDR2 from the germline V gene are SGHTA and FQGTGA. The germline V and J ends were trimmed by 2 bases and 13 bases, with 26 bases remaining between them. In DNA, the CDR3 is TGTGCCAGCAGCTTAGAGGGGACCAATCCGGGCATCCGTCTCACCTTC. This gives the protein CASSLEGTNPGIRLTF.

The genes are TRBV7-3 and TRBJ2-1, with 10 bases lining up with TRBD2. Trimming took 4 bases from V and 6 from J; bases not matched to a gene: 6. From germline, CDR1 is SGHTA and CDR2 FQGTGA. The CDR3 runs to 15 residues. The CDR3 coding sequence is TGTGCCAGCAGCTCGGGGGCTAGCGGGAGCAATGAGCAGTTCTTC. This sequence encodes CASSSGASGSNEQFF. Full variable domain (remainder filled in from reference TRBV7-3 and TRBJ2-1): GAGVSQTPSNKVTEKGKYVELRCDPISGHTALYWYRQSLGQGPEFLIYFQGTGAADDSGLPNDRFFAVRPEGSVSTLKIQRTERGDSAVYLCASSSGASGSNEQFFGPGTRLTVL.

This clone was seen more than once but under ten times. The genes are TRBV20-1 and TRBJ2-3; 7 nucleotides match TRBD1. In germline, CDR1 is DFQATT, CDR2 SNEGSKA (reference sequence). V shed 4 bases, J shed 2 bases, and the junction held 9 bases outside the gene matches. The CDR3 sequence is 15 residues long. The CDR3 sequence: CSAIRSGQSTDTQYF. The CDR3 coding sequence is TGCAGTGCTATACGTTCGGGACAGTCCACAGATACGCAGTATTTT.

On this clone itself: A read error is possible here, since a much larger clone lies one base away. Other DNA variants within this sample encode the same CDR3. The chain combines TRBV9 with TRBJ2-6; 8 nucleotides match TRBD1. The CDR3 covers 17 residues. CDR1 and CDR2 from the germline V gene are SGDLS and YYNGEE. This chain's CDR3 is CASSPDRGRPGANVLTF. CDR3 coding DNA: TGTGCTAGCAGCCCCGACAGGGGAAGGCCTGGGGCCAACGTCCTGACTTTC.

This chain connects TRBV20-1 to TRBJ1-1, with D maybe TRBD1 (5 bases). Germline V gives CDR1 DFQATT, CDR2 SNEGSKA (reference sequence). CDR3 length: 12 residues. Trimming left V 4 bases short and J 1 base short, with 7 bases between. CDR3 DNA sequence: TGCAGTGCTAAAAGGGGGAACACTGAAGCTTTCTTT. Translated: CSAKRGNTEAFF.

In this sample, this clone turned up a few times. V usage is TRBV6-2 or TRBV6-3 and J usage is TRBJ1-4; 8 bases line up with TRBD1. CDR1 MNHEY and CDR2 SVGEGT come from the germline V gene. Unmatched junction bases numbered 0, after V lost 4 bases and J lost 2 bases. The length of the CDR3 is 14 residues. In DNA, the CDR3 is TGTGCCAGCAGTTGGACAGGGACTAATGAAAAACTGTTTTTT. Translated: CASSWTGTNEKLFF.

The chain carries TRBV20-1 and TRBJ2-7, with 14 positions matching TRBD2. Germline loops: CDR1 DFQATT, CDR2 SNEGSKA (reference sequence). The CDR3 has 14 amino acids. Trimming removed 6 bases from V and 4 bases from J; junction bases left unmatched: 5. The CDR3: CSASGTSGRYEQYF. In DNA, the CDR3 is TGCAGTGCCTCCGGGACTAGCGGGAGATACGAGCAGTACTTC.

This sequence joins TRBV7-3 and TRBJ2-5; TRBD2 aligns across 14 bases. V dropped 1 base and J dropped 5; count of bases not matched to a gene: 15. The length of the CDR3 is 20 residues. Germline CDR1 reads SGHTA; CDR2 reads FQGTGA. In DNA form, the CDR3 reads TGTGCCAGCAGCTTAATAGGGAGACTAGCGGGAGGGCCCGAAAGTGAGACCCAGTACTTC. This gives the protein CASSLIGRLAGGPESETQYF.

This clone occurred many times. A much larger clone sits a single nucleotide away, making a read error possible. The chain couples TRBV11-2 to TRBJ1-1; D is uncertain. CDR3 length: 12 amino acids. The germline V gene encodes CDR1 SGHAT and CDR2 FQNNGV. The V end was cut by 1 base, the J end by 4 bases, with 4 bases between. This CDR3 is CASSLVSTEAFF. Written as DNA, the CDR3 is TGTGCCAGCAGCTTAGTGAGCACTGAAGCTTTCTTT.

This clone was detected a few times. The gene calls are TRBV4-1 and TRBJ2-6, with D maybe TRBD2 (6 bases). V was trimmed by 0 bases and J by 1 base, leaving 13 bases between them. The CDR3 is 18 amino acids. The V gene's germline CDR1 is MGHRA and CDR2 YSYEKL. The CDR3 region is CASSQDQDGLSGANVLTF. CDR3 nucleotides: TGCGCCAGCAGCCAAGATCAGGACGGACTATCTGGGGCCAACGTCCTGACTTTC.

The V and J genes are TRBV11-1 and TRBJ1-1, with D possibly TRBD1 on 6 matching bases. Germline CDR1 and CDR2: SGHAT and FQDESV (reference sequence). With 5 bases removed from V and 2 bases from J, the gap between germline ends came to 15 bases. The CDR3 totals 15 residues. DNA for the CDR3: TGTGCCAGCAGCGTCAGGGGAGCGGCTAACACTGAAGCTTTCTTT. This codes for CASSVRGAANTEAFF.

Judged by abundance, this clone is medium-sized. The V and J genes are TRBV6-5 and TRBJ2-2; no definite D call. Per the germline V gene, CDR1 is MNHEY and CDR2 is SVGAGI. V was clipped by 2 bases and J by 1 base, with 11 bases between them. CDR3 length: 16 residues. The CDR3 protein is CASSYQAPGNTGELFF. Here the CDR3 DNA reads TGTGCCAGCAGTTACCAGGCCCCAGGGAACACCGGGGAGCTGTTTTTT.

This clone came up many times. The J gene is TRBJ1-6, the V gene TRBV24-1; D is perhaps TRBD1 (5 bases). The germline V and J ends were trimmed by 3 bases and 0 bases, with 11 bases remaining between them. This CDR3 region has 17 residues. Germline CDR1 and CDR2: KGHDR and SFDVKD. CDR3 bases: TGTGCCACCAGTGATCCCACAGGCAGCTCCTATAATTCACCCCTCCACTTT. This codes for CATSDPTGSSYNSPLHF.

The chain carries TRBV19 and TRBJ2-1, with TRBD2 identical over 8 bases. The CDR3 sequence is 14 residues long. J was trimmed by 9 bases and V by 0 bases; bases with no gene match: 4. Germline CDR1 and CDR2: LNHDA and SQIVND (reference sequence). CDR3 region: CASSIDGGRIEQFF. CDR3 sequence (DNA): TGTGCCAGTAGTATAGACGGCGGGAGGATTGAGCAGTTCTTC.

Many counts were recorded for this clone. Being one base from a much bigger clone, this may be a read error. The chain has TRBV2 and TRBJ1-1, with D possibly matching TRBD1 (5 bases). Germline CDR1 and CDR2: SNHLY and FYNNEI. The CDR3 spans 13 residues. Trimming took 9 bases from V and 0 from J, leaving 11 bases between them. CDR3 DNA: TGTGCCAGGACCGAGGACATGAACACTGAAGCTTTCTTT. The encoded protein is CARTEDMNTEAFF.

Relative to its sample, this clone is medium-sized. DNA for the CDR3: TGTGCCTGGAGTTTAACGGGTGGCGAGCAGTACTTC. Protein: CAWSLTGGEQYF. The V gene is TRBV30, the J gene TRBJ2-7; no definite D call. The CDR3 totals 12 residues. The V and J ends lost 2 bases and 6 bases respectively, with 11 bases between them. CDR1 and CDR2 from the germline V gene are GTSNPN and SVGIG (reference sequence).

V and J are TRBV5-1 and TRBJ2-7, with 7 bases matching TRBD2. CDR3 length equals 15 residues. Germline V gene data show CDR1 as SGHRS and CDR2 as YFSETQ. The V gene end was trimmed by 0 bases and the J gene end by 3 bases; junction bases not matched to a gene: 6. The CDR3 sequence is CASSLGREYVYEQYF. The CDR3 DNA reads as TGCGCCAGCAGCTTGGGGCGGGAGTATGTCTACGAGCAGTACTTC.

This clone was seen repeatedly, ten times or more. V and J are TRBV11-1 and TRBJ2-3, with 13 bases matching TRBD2. Germline trimming cut 0 bases from V and 9 bases from J; bases unmatched to any gene: 3. CDR1 is SGHAT and CDR2 is FQDESV in the germline V gene (reference sequence). This CDR3 contains 15 residues. The CDR3 DNA sequence: TGTGCCAGCAGCTTAGCCGGGACTAGCGGGATAACGCAGTATTTT. Encoded protein: CASSLAGTSGITQYF.

Only a few counts were recorded for this clone. This sequence joins TRBV19 and TRBJ2-2; possibly TRBD1 for D (6 bases). This CDR3 comprises 16 residues. Trimming took off 4 bases at V and 4 bases at J, with 16 bases between the two ends. The V gene's germline CDR1 is LNHDA and CDR2 SQIVND (reference sequence). The CDR3, as DNA: TGTGCCAGTAGTACGCCGCAAGGGGGTCTCACCGGGGAGCTGTTTTTT. Translation gives CASSTPQGGLTGELFF.

In its sample, this clone was seen many times. A much larger clone sits a single nucleotide away, making a read error possible. The V call is TRBV13, the J call TRBJ1-1; D is possibly TRBD1 (6 bases). In germline, CDR1 is PRHDT, CDR2 FYEKMQ (reference sequence). V was cut by 5 bases and J by 5 bases, with 15 bases left in between. This CDR3 spans 14 amino acids. CDR3 sequence (DNA): TGTGCCAGCAGCCCACGGGGGAGGGGGACTGAAGCTTTCTTT. It specifies CASSPRGRGTEAFF.

This clone was found once. V usage is TRBV20-1 and J usage is TRBJ2-2, with a tentative D call TRBD1 (6 bases). Trimming pared 6 bases from V and 3 bases from J, leaving 17 bases between. Germline lookup yields CDR1 DFQATT and CDR2 SNEGSKA (reference sequence). The CDR3 covers 15 residues. CDR3 amino acids: CSAAWDNTHTGELFF. The DNA of the CDR3 is TGCAGTGCAGCATGGGACAACACCCACACCGGGGAGCTGTTTTTT.

In its sample, this clone ranks as medium-sized (0.01 to 0.1%). The V call is TRBV4-3, the J call TRBJ2-2; 7 nucleotides align to TRBD2. The CDR3 has 15 amino acids. Germline CDR1 LGHNA, CDR2 YSLEER. Trimming removed 2 bases from V and 4 bases from J; junction bases left unmatched: 4. CDR3 DNA: TGCGCCAGCAGCCAAAGCCAGCGGGGCACCGGGGAGCTGTTTTTT. Translated: CASSQSQRGTGELFF.

This clone came up many times. The V and J genes are TRBV28 and TRBJ2-3; the D is unclear. The CDR3 has 16 amino acids. Germline-derived CDR1 and CDR2 are MDHEN and SYDVKM. V was trimmed by 5 bases and J by 4 bases, leaving 19 bases between them. The CDR3 loop reads CASSESGPIFPDTQYF. For the CDR3, the DNA is TGTGCCAGCAGTGAGTCGGGCCCTATATTTCCAGATACGCAGTATTTT.